The sequence of this T cell receptor beta chain was determined in a study of blood T cell repertoires in COVID-19. Per the authors' pipeline: Amplification of reference gene primers was used by the study to estimate nucleated cell counts. Assay: immunoSEQ multiplex PCR; the TCRdb copy retains only in-frame clones and omits some. V, J and clone size were drawn from that table, and D and trimming were deduced from the DNA. Of roughly 280,000 clones listed, under 90% are singletons. The sequenced material came from peripheral blood. The receptor comes from a man aged 55 to 70 with acute or convalescent COVID-19.

The CDR3 loop reads CASSPLAGGDDGELFF. In DNA form, the CDR3 reads TGTGCCAGCAGCCCTCTAGCGGGGGGAGATGACGGGGAGCTGTTTTTT. J is TRBJ2-2 and V is TRBV7-3; 11 positions match TRBD2. The CDR3 is 16 residues long. V was clipped by 5 bases and J by 7 bases; unmatched bases: 9. The germline gives CDR1 SGHTA, CDR2 FQGTGA.